These 21 T cell receptor beta chains share one sample of origin, sequenced in a study of neurological immune-mediated disorders. TCRdb processed the 5' RACE reads anew with MiXCR; each CDR3 protein has one entry. The sample yields 55,000 to 70,000 distinct CDR3 sequences, about 3% seen once. Sequenced material: PBMCs. These receptors all stem from a woman aged 45 to 65 with multiple sclerosis.

In its sample, this clonotype was seen many times. V usage is TRBV5-1 and J usage is TRBJ2-1; TRBD1 is a possible D gene (6 bases). Germline CDR1 reads SGHRS; CDR2 reads YFSETQ. The V end was cut by 2 bases, the J end by 0 bases, with 12 bases between. This CDR3 is built from 16 residues. CDR3 protein: CASSLQGWGSYNEQFF. In DNA, the CDR3 is TGCGCCAGCAGCTTACAGGGTTGGGGCTCCTACAATGAGCAGTTCTTC.

This clonotype has a count of ten or more. The chain has TRBV5-1 and TRBJ2-5; 11 bases map to TRBD1. Germline assignment: CDR1 SGHRS and CDR2 YFSETQ. There are 14 residues in the CDR3. V was pared by 7 bases and J by 5 bases, with 7 bases of the junction left unmatched. This chain's CDR3 is CASSGQGVMETQYF. CDR3 in DNA: TGCGCCAGCTCGGGACAGGGGGTTATGGAGACCCAGTACTTC.

The gene calls are TRBV4-3 and TRBJ2-2; a possible D gene is TRBD1 (5 bases). V gave up 4 bases and J gave up 1 base, with 13 bases separating them. Germline loops: CDR1 LGHNA, CDR2 YSLEER. The CDR3 spans 16 residues. The CDR3 sequence is CASSPGLGQNTGELFF. DNA for the CDR3: TGCGCCAGCAGCCCAGGCCTCGGACAGAACACCGGGGAGCTGTTTTTT.

The rearrangement links TRBV20-1 to TRBJ2-7; D may be TRBD1 (6 bases). With 4 bases removed from V and 6 bases from J, the gap between germline ends came to 16 bases. This CDR3 is built from 13 residues. Looked up from germline, CDR1 is DFQATT and CDR2 is SNEGSKA (reference sequence). CDR3 protein: CSAIRDKKGEQYF. CDR3 nucleotide sequence: TGCAGTGCTATCCGGGACAAAAAGGGCGAGCAGTACTTC.

This clonotype was seen at least ten times. This chain uses TRBV20-1 with TRBJ2-7; D gene uncertain. There are 13 residues in the CDR3. Germline V gene sequence: CDR1 DFQATT, CDR2 SNEGSKA (reference sequence). V gave up 2 bases and J gave up 9 bases, with 17 bases separating them. CDR3 amino acids: CSARRMTNTRQYV. The CDR3 nucleotides read TGCAGTGCTAGAAGGATGACCAACACAAGGCAGTACGTC.

This clonotype was counted ten times or more. The chain couples TRBV12-3 or TRBV12-4 to TRBJ2-2; D gene ambiguous. V was cut by 5 bases and J by 3 bases, with 7 bases left in between. The CDR3 length is 13 residues. The CDR3 reads CASSRRDTGELFF. Here the CDR3 DNA reads TGTGCCAGCAGTCGTAGGGACACCGGGGAGCTGTTTTTT.

The sample holds a few counts of this clonotype. The gene calls are TRBV4-3 and TRBJ2-5; no clear D gene. Trimming shortened V by 1 base and J by 4 bases, and 16 bases separated the two germline ends. Germline-derived CDR1 and CDR2 are LGHNA and YSLEER. The CDR3 sequence is 16 residues long. The CDR3 coding sequence is TGCGCCAGCAGCCAAGTATATAGGAGTACCCCAGAGACCCAGTACTTC. It translates to CASSQVYRSTPETQYF.

On this clonotype: A much larger clone sits a single nucleotide away, making a read error possible. The CDR3 sequence: CASGRPGTQYF. Written as DNA, the CDR3 is TGTGCCAGCGGCCGACCGGGGACGCAGTATTTT. The rearrangement joins TRBV11-3 to TRBJ2-3; possible D gene TRBD2, 5 bases. Germline V CDR1 and CDR2: SGHNT, YENEEA. V lost 8 bases and J 9 bases, leaving 12 bases between the germline ends. CDR3 length equals 11 residues.

A remark on this clonotype: A much more abundant neighbour one base away suggests this may be a read error. The chain links TRBV3-1 to TRBJ2-3; TRBD2 matches 12 bases. The CDR3 totals 18 residues. V shed 4 bases and J 2 bases; nucleotides not matched to a gene: 10. Germline-derived CDR1 and CDR2 are LGHDT and YNNKEL (reference sequence). The CDR3 is CASSLSASGRGYTDTQYF. CDR3 coding DNA: TGTGCCAGCAGCCTTTCCGCTAGCGGGAGGGGTTACACAGATACGCAGTATTTT.

This clonotype was seen ten or more times. This chain joins TRBV29-1 and TRBJ1-1; perhaps TRBD1 as D (6 bases). CDR1 is SQVTM, CDR2 ANQGSEA, per germline. This CDR3 region has 12 residues. The V and J ends lost 4 bases and 11 bases respectively, with 17 bases between them. The CDR3 DNA is TGCAGCGTTGCGTACGGGGGCGTTACGGCTTTCTTT. Its translation: CSVAYGGVTAFF.

This clonotype appeared many times. The V call is TRBV12-3 or TRBV12-4, the J call TRBJ2-7; no firm D call. Trimming left V 5 bases short and J 4 bases short, with 15 bases between. This CDR3 is built from 14 residues. The CDR3 sequence: CASSVTPTHYEQYF. In nucleotides, the CDR3 is TGTGCCAGCAGTGTGACGCCAACGCATTACGAGCAGTACTTC.

This clonotype turned up a few times. V gene TRBV11-3 combines with J gene TRBJ1-2; the D gene is possibly TRBD1 (5 bases). CDR1 SGHNT and CDR2 YENEEA come from the germline V gene. The CDR3 contains 14 residues. Between the trimmed V and J ends, which lost 0 bases and 9 bases, there was a span of 14 bases. The DNA of the CDR3 is TGTGCCAGCAGCTTAGATCGCCAGGGTGGAAGCTACACCTTC. It encodes CASSLDRQGGSYTF.

V gene TRBV6-6 combines with J gene TRBJ2-3; D might be TRBD2 (6 bases). The CDR3 extends over 14 amino acids. The V end was cut by 2 bases, the J end by 2 bases, with 8 bases between. Germline CDR1 is MNHNY and CDR2 is SVGAGI (reference sequence). CDR3 bases: TGTGCCAGCAGTTACGGGGGGACCACAGATACGCAGTATTTT. Translated: CASSYGGTTDTQYF.

This clonotype appeared once. The chain joins TRBV5-4 to TRBJ2-7; the D gene could be TRBD1 or TRBD2 (5 bases each). Germline V gene lookup returns CDR1 SGHNT and CDR2 YYREEE (reference sequence). CDR3 length equals 14 residues. V dropped 4 bases and J dropped 3 bases, with 14 bases sitting between them. The CDR3 nucleotides read TGTGCCAGCAGCGAGGGGACGGCCAGCTACGAGCAGTACTTC. This gives the protein CASSEGTASYEQYF. The full variable domain, in which reference TRBV5-4 and TRBJ2-7 provide the parts outside the CDR3, is ETGVTQSPTHLIKTRGQQVTLRCSSQSGHNTVSWYQQALGQGPQFIFQYYREEENGRGNFPPRFSGLQFPNYSSELNVNALELDDSALYLCASSEGTASYEQYFGPGTRLTVT.

In its sample, this clonotype was seen many times. This sequence joins TRBV6-2 or TRBV6-3 and TRBJ2-2; no clear D. Between the trimmed V and J ends, which lost 3 bases and 4 bases, there was a span of 15 bases. The germline V gene has CDR1 MNHEY and CDR2 SVGEGT. The CDR3 spans 16 residues. Here the CDR3 DNA reads TGTGCCAGCAGTTATGGATTGGGGTACGCCACCGGGGAGCTGTTTTTT. It is translated as CASSYGLGYATGELFF.

In its sample, this clonotype was seen many times. The chain carries TRBV12-3 or TRBV12-4 and TRBJ2-3; D possibly matches TRBD1 or TRBD2 (5 bases each). CDR3 length: 16 amino acids. V was pared by 6 bases and J by 4 bases, with 20 bases between. The CDR3 DNA sequence: TGTGCCAGCAGACCCCACGCGAGGGGTAGGGCAGATACGCAGTATTTT. It encodes CASRPHARGRADTQYF.

A remark on this clonotype: Its ends do not fully match the called genes, so a read error is possible. This sequence joins TRBV20-1 and TRBJ1-3; TRBD1 is a possible D gene (5 bases). The germline gives CDR1 DFQATT, CDR2 SNEGSKA (reference sequence). The CDR3 consists of 13 residues. DNA of the CDR3: TGCAGTGATAGAAGAAGACAGGGAAACACCATATATTTT. Amino acid sequence: CSDRRRQGNTIYF.

This clonotype was counted ten times or more. The CDR3 spells CASSLELAGTDTQYF. The CDR3 DNA is TGCGCCAGCAGCTTGGAACTAGCGGGGACAGATACGCAGTATTTT. The chain links TRBV5-1 to TRBJ2-3; TRBD2 matches at 10 bases. Germline V gene sequence: CDR1 SGHRS, CDR2 YFSETQ. The CDR3 totals 15 residues. The trim removed 0 bases at V and 3 bases at J, leaving 1 base unmatched.

This clonotype was found many times. CDR3 nucleotide sequence: TGTGCCAGCAGCTCCCGGACAGGGATGGTCTCTGGGGCCAACGTCCTGACTTTC. Protein: CASSSRTGMVSGANVLTF. J is TRBJ2-6 and V is TRBV7-2, with 8 bases matching TRBD1. V lost 4 bases, J lost 0 bases, and 8 bases stayed unmatched. The length of the CDR3 is 18 residues. The V gene's germline CDR1 is SGHTA and CDR2 FQGNSA.

Ten or more counts support this clonotype. The gene calls are TRBV20-1 and TRBJ2-3; D may match TRBD1 or TRBD2 (5 bases each). V lost 2 bases and J 2 bases, leaving 8 bases between the germline ends. CDR3 length: 13 residues. Germline CDR1 is DFQATT and CDR2 is SNEGSKA (reference sequence). The CDR3 DNA follows: TGCAGTGCTAGAAGAGGGGCCACAGATACGCAGTATTTT. Translation: CSARRGATDTQYF.

This clonotype was seen at least ten times. The chain has TRBV27 and TRBJ2-7; 15 nucleotides line up with TRBD2. The CDR3 has 18 residues. In germline, CDR1 is MNHEY, CDR2 SMNVEV (reference sequence). J gave up 5 bases and V 5 bases, and 13 bases lay outside the gene matches. This chain's CDR3 is CASSQLSRGTSGRNEQYF. CDR3 DNA: TGTGCCAGCAGTCAATTAAGCCGGGGGACTAGCGGGAGGAACGAGCAGTACTTC.